This TCR beta chain was recorded in a study of chemoradiotherapy in HPV16-positive cancers. Libraries were prepared by immunoSEQ multiplex PCR; TCRdb keeps only in-frame clonotypes and omits some of them. The table records 11,000 or so clones, 65% to 80% of them present only once. The CDR3 covers 15 residues. J gave up 4 bases and V 5 bases, and 7 bases lay outside the gene matches. Germline CDR1 and CDR2: LNHDA and SQIVND (reference sequence). V and J are TRBV19 and TRBJ1-5; TRBD1 matches 8 bases. This sample was obtained from a patient who underwent chemoradiotherapy. The receptor was isolated from a human donor with HPV-associated anogenital cancer. CDR3: CASSSGQGGNQPQHF. The CDR3 bases are TGTGCCAGTAGTTCCGGACAGGGAGGGAATCAGCCCCAGCATTTT.